This TCR beta chain was documented in a study of cytomegalovirus exposure and HLA in healthy donors (dated by TCRdb to 2015 to 2018). At the level of the whole study: According to an earlier analysis of 587 of the donors, some 180 million T cells yielded roughly 110 million unique TCR beta sequences and 276 Gb of sequence data. Genome-wide SNP genotypes for about 65% of the 666 donors were used in a later genetic analysis, which treated that subset as a discovery cohort. Besides the first cohort of under 700 subjects, a separate validation cohort made up of 120 or so different subjects was used. The later analysis used no new phenotypic data to find candidate immune exposures, relying instead on TCR beta sequences and their occurrence across donors. The T cell repertoires of 666 subjects were profiled by immunosequencing and related to cytomegalovirus serostatus. Donor age, sex, ethnicity and CMV serostatus were compiled together with the repertoire data. Every discovery cohort repertoire had been produced on one sequencing platform. Across some 400 genotyped donors of the cohort, an average of about 240,000 unique TCR beta nucleotide sequences per donor were sequenced, and approximately 17% of those sequences were non-productive. An early release that covered about 600 HLA-typed donors contained around 300 gigabases of sequencing data and approximately 85 million unique TCR sequences. An earlier analysis of nearly 600 of the donors applied high-throughput TCR beta sequencing to assess whether each TCR beta V gene segment acted as functional or pseudogenic. To study patterns of TCR occurrence, a later analysis re-analyzed previously published TCR beta repertoires from 550 to 800 donors and added high-resolution HLA genotyping. Four to six DR-DQ haplotypes were handled as single units for association and clustering, since linkage in the cohort was strong. The study aimed to test whether cataloging public T cell receptors could reveal signatures of past pathogen exposure. Class I and class II HLA loci were covered by the typing at four-digit resolution. Typing coverage varied by locus: 629-630 donors for A, B, C, DRB1 and DQB1; roughly 500 for DQA1; 600 to 610 for DPA1; approximately 470 for DPB1. To predict cytomegalovirus infection status, the study brought together high-throughput TCR immunosequencing, statistical association of individual TCRs with disease status, and machine learning. Of the roughly 410 genotyped donors, roughly 80% were placed in the genetic ancestry cluster associated with self-reported Caucasian donors.

The germline V gene encodes CDR1 MDHEN and CDR2 SYDVKM. V ends up 2 bases short and J 8 bases short, with an unmatched junction base count of 12. The CDR3 holds 16 amino acids from the cysteine to the phenylalanine. Solely the CDR3 DNA is kept, with 48 bases framed from the first base. The library was obtained by the immunoSEQ multiplex PCR assay. The multiplex PCR relied on a mix of 60 forward primers for TCR Vbeta segments and 13 reverse primers for TCR Jbeta segments. The CDR3 region of rearranged TCR beta genes was amplified from genomic DNA by a multiplex PCR assay. On the Illumina HiSeq System, the amplified TCR beta libraries were sequenced as 87-base-pair reads. The authors' analysis ran thus. In a later analysis, some 80 million unique TCR beta chains were counted across the approximately 620 repertoires, and around 10 million of these chains were shared by at least two donors. Raw reads were error-corrected and collapsed into unique sequences with a nearest-neighbor algorithm that merged closely related sequences to remove PCR and sequencing errors. V, D and J gene segments were assigned by aligning CDR3 sequences to IMGT reference sequences. Each retained sequence needed at least a six-nucleotide match to both a V gene segment and a J gene segment. Rearrangements were classified as productive when the CDR3 lacked stop codons and remained in frame with V and J, and all other rearrangements were classified as non-productive. CDR3 was defined according to IMGT convention as the region running from the second conserved V-encoded cysteine to the conserved J-encoded phenylalanine. Sequences without an unambiguous match to a single V gene segment were excluded from the earlier analysis of 450 to 750 of the donors. An earlier analysis of several hundred of the donors classified V segments as functional when productive rearrangements were above 56.7% and as segregating when the standard deviation between donors was above 5%. A statistical classification framework was built for diagnosing cytomegalovirus status from the catalog of TCR beta chain sequences. V and J gene assignment, in a later analysis, came from comparing TCR nucleotide sequences with IMGT/GENE-DB human TR gene sequences. A later analysis assigned CDR3 sequences and most-parsimonious VDJ recombination scenarios with the TCRdist pipeline. In a later analysis, each TCR beta chain was defined by its CDR3 amino acid sequence together with its V-gene family, and reads lacking a unique V-gene family were excluded. To address suspected cross-contamination and a sequencing artifact, a later analysis removed under 600 highly shared, low-generation-probability nucleotide sequences. A later analysis calculated a clonal expansion index for each public chain from normalized within-repertoire ranks of inferred template counts. A later analysis computed generation probabilities with a VDJ recombination model fitted to out-of-frame rearrangements, and checked the results against IGoR. In a later analysis, TCR-TCR, TCR-HLA and TCR-CMV co-occurrence was scored with hypergeometric tests, and a repertoire-size bias correction was applied to TCR pairs. False discovery rates were estimated in a later analysis by permuting HLA or CMV assignments 20 times. A later analysis grouped co-occurring TCRs with DBSCAN, adding TCRdist sequence similarity when clustering within HLA-allele-positive subsets. Co-occurrence clustering excluded repertoires with fewer than 30,000 or more than 120,000 public chains, plus five with anomalous nucleotide sharing. TCRdb obtained this table from immuneACCESS and retained in-frame rearrangements with V and J assigned. These tables miss some clones; where compared with another copy, unresolved V genes account for less than half of the shortfall, and the remainder is unexplained. That table is the source of V, J and clone size, and D and trimming were worked out from the DNA. Recorded for this sample are about 140,000 clones; just under 85% of them occurred a single time. The ten biggest clones cover roughly 9.7% of the sample.

In regard to this clone: The clone's antigen remains unknown. Nothing much larger sits one base from this clone, and base qualities are not available.

The research as a whole found: In a later analysis, HLA-associated TCR beta chains showed more clonal expansion and lower generation probabilities than non-associated chains that were equally common. Because HLA typing was missing for some donors at each locus, association tests included only the typed subset. The study listed around 160 TCR beta chains as associated with cytomegalovirus. Because counts were too low, around 18 rarely observed V segments, including chromosome 9 orphons, were left out of the earlier analysis of several hundred of the donors. In a later analysis, the rate of TCR association differed among HLA loci, with DRB1 alleles having the most associated TCRs and HLA-C alleles having the fewest. Strong co-occurrence of HLA alleles, especially DR and DQ, made assigning TCR associations to individual alleles difficult. In a later analysis, most CMV-associated TCR beta chains were found to appear HLA-restricted, with HLA associations seemingly driven largely by CMV exposure. Only TCR beta chains were sequenced in this cohort, and the absence of alpha or paired-chain data limited detectable features. Linkage disequilibrium might explain the correlated functional status among segregating V segments, but an unknown experimental factor could not be ruled out. A later genetic analysis associated a missense DCLRE1C variant with V-gene and J-gene trimming of TCR beta chains, and an independent cohort replicated the association. The classifier was reported to diagnose cytomegalovirus status with high specificity and sensitivity in both the original cohort and the validation cohort. A further reported finding was that TCR beta sequences accurately predicted the HLA-A and HLA-B alleles for most subjects in the first cohort. Several of the top co-occurrence clusters appeared to be linked to parvovirus B19, influenza, CMV and Epstein-Barr virus, according to a later analysis. At a false discovery rate of 0.05, a later analysis linked 15,000 to 20,000 TCR beta sequences to specific HLA alleles. In a later genetic analysis, fewer N-insertions in productive TCRs were reported among donors in an Asian-associated ancestry cluster than the roughly 640-donor mean. Broadly in line with IMGT annotations, most TCR beta V segments showed up in productive rearrangements about 87% or about 30% of the time in an earlier analysis of about 500 of the donors. In vitro tests confirmed that three of the cytomegalovirus-associated TCR beta chains recognize cytomegalovirus antigens. Some IMGT-functional V segments, including TRBV6-2 and TRBV6-3, could not be told apart with the 87-base-pair reads, so those segments were excluded. Immune exposure information for the cohort was limited to CMV serostatus. While some public TCRs were present in many individuals, most TCR sequences turned up only very rarely across donors. A cluster of highly shared sequence variants was judged likely to represent a technical artifact of the sequencing pipeline. Sequencing depth was assumed to be roughly uniform across donors in the presence/absence analyses, though that assumption may not hold. According to the authors, the approach could potentially be generalized to other disease states and immunological phenotypes.

In total, 630 or so healthy bone marrow donors made up the cohort. All cohort members were sampled while nominally healthy, although unrecorded immune exposures were likely present. The donor tested CMV seropositive and was one of the 289 seropositive cohort members. Each donor provided a peripheral blood sample, and peripheral blood mononuclear cells were used for TCR beta sequencing. Genomic DNA extraction from the blood cell samples was performed with the Qiagen DNeasy Blood Extraction Kit. Sequencing was performed on PBMCs. This sequence was found in a woman aged 60 to 75 in good health and CMV-seropositive. Recombination joined TRBV28 with TRBJ2-7; 10 bases in the junction line up with TRBD1. The CDR3 reads CASSLKFRDRGQKQYF. The nucleotide sequence reads as follows: TGTGCCAGCAGTTTAAAATTCCGGGACAGGGGACAAAAGCAGTACTTC.